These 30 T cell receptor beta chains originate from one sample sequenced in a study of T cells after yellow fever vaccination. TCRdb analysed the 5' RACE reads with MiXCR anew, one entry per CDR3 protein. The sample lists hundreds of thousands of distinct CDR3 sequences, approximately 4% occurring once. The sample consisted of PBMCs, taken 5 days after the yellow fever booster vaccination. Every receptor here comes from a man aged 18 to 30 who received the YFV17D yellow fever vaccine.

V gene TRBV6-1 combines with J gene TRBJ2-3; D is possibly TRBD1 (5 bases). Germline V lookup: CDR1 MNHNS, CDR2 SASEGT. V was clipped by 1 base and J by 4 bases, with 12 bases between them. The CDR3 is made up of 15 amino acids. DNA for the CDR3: TGTGCCAGCAGTGAAGACAGGTTACGTGCAGATACGCAGTATTTT. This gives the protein CASSEDRLRADTQYF.

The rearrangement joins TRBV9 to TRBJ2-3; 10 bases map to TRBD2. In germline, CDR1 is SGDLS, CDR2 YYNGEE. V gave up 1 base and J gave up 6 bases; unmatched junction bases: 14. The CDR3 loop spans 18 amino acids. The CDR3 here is CASSVTSGGAHRADTQYF. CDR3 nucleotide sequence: TGTGCCAGCAGCGTAACAAGCGGGGGGGCACACAGGGCCGATACGCAGTATTTT.

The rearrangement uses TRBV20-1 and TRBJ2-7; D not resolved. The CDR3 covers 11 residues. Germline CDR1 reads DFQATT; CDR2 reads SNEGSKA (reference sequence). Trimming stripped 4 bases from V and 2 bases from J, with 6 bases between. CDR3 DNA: TGCAGTGCTAAAGGACCCTACGAGCAGTACTTC. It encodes CSAKGPYEQYF.

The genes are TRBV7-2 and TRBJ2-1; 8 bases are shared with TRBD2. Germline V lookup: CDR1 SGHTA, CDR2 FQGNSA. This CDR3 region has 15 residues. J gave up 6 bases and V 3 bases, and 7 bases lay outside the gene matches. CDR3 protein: CASSFRLASSNEQFF. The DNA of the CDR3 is TGTGCCAGCAGCTTTAGACTAGCGAGTTCCAATGAGCAGTTCTTC.

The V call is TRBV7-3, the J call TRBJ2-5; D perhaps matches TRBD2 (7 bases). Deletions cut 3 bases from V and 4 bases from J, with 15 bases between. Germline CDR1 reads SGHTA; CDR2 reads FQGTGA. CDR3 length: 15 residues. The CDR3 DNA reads TGTGCCAGCAGCTTCATGGGGGGGGGCGTAGAGACCCAGTACTTC. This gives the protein CASSFMGGGVETQYF.

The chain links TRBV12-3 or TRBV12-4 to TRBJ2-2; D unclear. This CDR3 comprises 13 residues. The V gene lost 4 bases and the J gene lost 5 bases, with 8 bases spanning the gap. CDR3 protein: CASSSQITGELFF. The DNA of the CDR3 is TGTGCCAGCAGTTCCCAGATTACCGGGGAGCTGTTTTTT.

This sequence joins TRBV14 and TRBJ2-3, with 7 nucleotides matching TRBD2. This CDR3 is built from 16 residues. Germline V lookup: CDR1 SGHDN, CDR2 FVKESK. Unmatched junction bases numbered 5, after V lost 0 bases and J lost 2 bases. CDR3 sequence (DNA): TGTGCCAGCAGCCAAGAGGGACTAAGGGACACAGATACGCAGTATTTT. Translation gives CASSQEGLRDTDTQYF.

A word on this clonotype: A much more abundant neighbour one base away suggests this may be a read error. CDR3 region: CATSGGGETSSYTEQFF. The CDR3 DNA follows: TGTGCCACCAGTGGAGGTGGGGAGACTAGCTCCTACACTGAGCAGTTCTTC. This rearrangement joins TRBV24-1 to TRBJ2-1, with TRBD2 identical over 7 bases. The CDR3 has 17 amino acids. Per germline, CDR1 KGHDR and CDR2 SFDVKD.

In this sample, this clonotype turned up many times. The CDR3 spells CASRPGQANTEAFF. The CDR3 bases are TGTGCCAGCAGGCCTGGACAGGCGAACACTGAAGCTTTCTTT. The chain carries TRBV5-5 and TRBJ1-1; 7 nucleotides line up with TRBD1. Trimming took 5 bases from V and 1 from J; bases not matched to a gene: 5. Looked up from germline, CDR1 is SGHKS and CDR2 is YYEKEE (reference sequence). CDR3 length equals 14 residues.

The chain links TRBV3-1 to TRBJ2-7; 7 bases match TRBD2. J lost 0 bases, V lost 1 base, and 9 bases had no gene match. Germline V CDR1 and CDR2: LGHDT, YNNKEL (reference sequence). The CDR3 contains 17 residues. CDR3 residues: CASSQVVAGVTSYEQYF. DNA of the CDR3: TGTGCCAGCAGCCAAGTAGTGGCGGGGGTAACCTCCTACGAGCAGTACTTC.

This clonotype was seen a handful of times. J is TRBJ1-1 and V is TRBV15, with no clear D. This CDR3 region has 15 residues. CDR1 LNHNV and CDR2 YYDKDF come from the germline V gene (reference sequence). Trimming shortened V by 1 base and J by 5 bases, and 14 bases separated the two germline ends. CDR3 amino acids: CATSRAPVGNTEAFF. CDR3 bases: TGTGCCACCAGCAGAGCTCCAGTAGGGAATACTGAAGCTTTCTTT.

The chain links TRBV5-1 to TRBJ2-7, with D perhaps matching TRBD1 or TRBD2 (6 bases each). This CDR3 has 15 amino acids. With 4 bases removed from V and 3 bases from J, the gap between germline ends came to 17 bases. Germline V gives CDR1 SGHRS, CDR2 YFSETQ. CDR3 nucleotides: TGCGCCAGCAGCCCACCCGGGGGCGGCCTCTACGAGCAGTACTTC. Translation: CASSPPGGGLYEQYF.

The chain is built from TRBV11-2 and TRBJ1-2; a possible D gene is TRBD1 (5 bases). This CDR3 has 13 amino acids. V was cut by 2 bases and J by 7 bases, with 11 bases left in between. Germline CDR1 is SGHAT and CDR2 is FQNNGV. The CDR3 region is CASSLTGTLGYTF. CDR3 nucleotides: TGTGCCAGCAGCTTAACGGGGACCCTTGGCTACACCTTC.

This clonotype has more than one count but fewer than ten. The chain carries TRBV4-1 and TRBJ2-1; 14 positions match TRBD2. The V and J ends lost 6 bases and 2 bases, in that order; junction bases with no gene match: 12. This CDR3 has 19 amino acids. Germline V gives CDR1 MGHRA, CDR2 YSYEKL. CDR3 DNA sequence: TGCGCCAGCAGGGTAAGACTAGCGGGGGGGCTCGGGACCTACAATGAGCAGTTCTTC. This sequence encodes CASRVRLAGGLGTYNEQFF.

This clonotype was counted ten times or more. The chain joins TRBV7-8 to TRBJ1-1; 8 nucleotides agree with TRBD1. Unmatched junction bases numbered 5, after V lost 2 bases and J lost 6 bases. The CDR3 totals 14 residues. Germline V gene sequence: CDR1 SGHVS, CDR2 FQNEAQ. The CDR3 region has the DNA TGTGCCAGCAGCTTACCGGACAGGGTTTCTGAAGCTTTCTTT. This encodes CASSLPDRVSEAFF. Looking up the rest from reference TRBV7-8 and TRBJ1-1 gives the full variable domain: GAGVSQSPRYKVAKRGQDVALRCDPISGHVSLFWYQQALGQGPEFLTYFQNEAQLDKSGLPSDRFFAERPEGSVSTLKIQRTQQEDSAVYLCASSLPDRVSEAFFGQGTRLTVV.

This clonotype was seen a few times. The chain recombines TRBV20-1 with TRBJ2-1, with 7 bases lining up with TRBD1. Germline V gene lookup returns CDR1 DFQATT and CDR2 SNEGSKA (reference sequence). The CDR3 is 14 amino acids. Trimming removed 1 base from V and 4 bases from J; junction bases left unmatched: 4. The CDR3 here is CSARAGTAYNEQFF. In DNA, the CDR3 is TGCAGTGCTAGAGCCGGGACAGCTTACAATGAGCAGTTCTTC.

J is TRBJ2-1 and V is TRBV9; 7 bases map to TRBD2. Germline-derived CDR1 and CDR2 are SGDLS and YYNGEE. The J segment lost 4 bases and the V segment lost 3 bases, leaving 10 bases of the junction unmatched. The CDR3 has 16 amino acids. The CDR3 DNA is TGTGCCAGCAGCGCTGGTGGTGCGGGGGAATACAATGAGCAGTTCTTC. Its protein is CASSAGGAGEYNEQFF.

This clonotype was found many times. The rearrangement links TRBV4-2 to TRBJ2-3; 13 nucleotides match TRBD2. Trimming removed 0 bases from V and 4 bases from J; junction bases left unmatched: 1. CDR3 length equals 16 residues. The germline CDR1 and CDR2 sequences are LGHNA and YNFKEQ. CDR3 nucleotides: TGTGCCAGCAGCCAAGATGGGACTAGCGGGGCAGATACGCAGTATTTT. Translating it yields CASSQDGTSGADTQYF.

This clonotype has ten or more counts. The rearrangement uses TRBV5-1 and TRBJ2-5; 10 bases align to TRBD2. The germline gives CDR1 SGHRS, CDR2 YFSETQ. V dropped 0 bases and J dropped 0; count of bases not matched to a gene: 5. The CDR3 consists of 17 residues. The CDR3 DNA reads TGCGCCAGCAGCTTGGCCCCAGCGGGGGGGAACCAAGAGACCCAGTACTTC. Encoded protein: CASSLAPAGGNQETQYF.

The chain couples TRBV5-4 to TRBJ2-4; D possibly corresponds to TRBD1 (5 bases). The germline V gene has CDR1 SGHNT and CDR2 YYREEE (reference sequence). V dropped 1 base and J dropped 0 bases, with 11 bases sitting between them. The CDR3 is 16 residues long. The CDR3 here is CASSLNPGIAKNIQYF. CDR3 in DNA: TGTGCCAGCAGCTTGAACCCAGGGATAGCCAAAAACATTCAGTACTTC.

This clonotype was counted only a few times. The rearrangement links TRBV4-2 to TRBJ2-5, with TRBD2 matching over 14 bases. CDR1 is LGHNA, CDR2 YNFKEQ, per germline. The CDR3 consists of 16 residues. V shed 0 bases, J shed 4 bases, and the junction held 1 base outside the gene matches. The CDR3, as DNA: TGTGCCAGCAGCCAAGACGGGACTAGCGGGGGAGAGACCCAGTACTTC. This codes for CASSQDGTSGGETQYF.

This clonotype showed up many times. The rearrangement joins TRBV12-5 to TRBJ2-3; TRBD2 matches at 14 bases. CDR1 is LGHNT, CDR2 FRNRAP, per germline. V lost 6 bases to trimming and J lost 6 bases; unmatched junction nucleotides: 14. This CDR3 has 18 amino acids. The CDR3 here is CASGTGTSGGLFMDTQYF. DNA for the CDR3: TGTGCTAGTGGGACCGGGACTAGCGGGGGTCTTTTTATGGATACGCAGTATTTT.

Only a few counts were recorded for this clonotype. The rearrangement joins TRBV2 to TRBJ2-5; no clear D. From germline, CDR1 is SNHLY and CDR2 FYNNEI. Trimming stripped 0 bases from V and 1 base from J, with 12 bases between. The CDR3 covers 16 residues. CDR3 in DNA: TGTGCCAGCAGTGAAGCGCATGTTGGGTCCCAAGAGACCCAGTACTTC. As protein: CASSEAHVGSQETQYF.

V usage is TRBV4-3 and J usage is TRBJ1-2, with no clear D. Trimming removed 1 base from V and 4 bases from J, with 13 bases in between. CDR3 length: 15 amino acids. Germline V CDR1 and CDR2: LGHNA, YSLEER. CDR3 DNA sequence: TGCGCCAGCAGCCAAGGGACGGCCCGGGGCTATGGCTACACCTTC. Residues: CASSQGTARGYGYTF.

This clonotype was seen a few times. The CDR3 spells CASTAPRTGTDTQYF. Written as DNA, the CDR3 is TGTGCCAGCACCGCGCCCCGGACGGGCACAGATACGCAGTATTTT. J is TRBJ2-3 and V is TRBV5-8; no clear D. Germline lookup yields CDR1 SGHTS and CDR2 YDEGEE. This CDR3 comprises 15 residues. V was shortened by 6 bases and J by 1 base, with 15 bases between the two germline ends.

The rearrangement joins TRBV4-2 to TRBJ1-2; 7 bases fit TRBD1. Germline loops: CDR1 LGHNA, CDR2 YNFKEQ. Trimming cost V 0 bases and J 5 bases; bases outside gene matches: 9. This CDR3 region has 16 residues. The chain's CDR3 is CASSQDLATGPYGYTF. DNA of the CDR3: TGTGCCAGCAGCCAAGATCTAGCGACAGGGCCGTATGGCTACACCTTC.

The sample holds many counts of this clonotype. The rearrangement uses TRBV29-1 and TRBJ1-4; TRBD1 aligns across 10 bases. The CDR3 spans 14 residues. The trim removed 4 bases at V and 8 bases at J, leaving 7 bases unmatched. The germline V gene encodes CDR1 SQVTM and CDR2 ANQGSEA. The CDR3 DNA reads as TGCAGCGTTGGAGGGGACAGGGGAAGCGAAAAACTGTTTTTT. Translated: CSVGGDRGSEKLFF.

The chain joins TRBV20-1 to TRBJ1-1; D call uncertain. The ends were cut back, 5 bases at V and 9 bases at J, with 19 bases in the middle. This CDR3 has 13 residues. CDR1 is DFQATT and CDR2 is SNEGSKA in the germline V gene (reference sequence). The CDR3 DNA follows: TGCAGTGCTCAGAGAACCATGATAGGCCAAGCTTTCTTT. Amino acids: CSAQRTMIGQAFF.

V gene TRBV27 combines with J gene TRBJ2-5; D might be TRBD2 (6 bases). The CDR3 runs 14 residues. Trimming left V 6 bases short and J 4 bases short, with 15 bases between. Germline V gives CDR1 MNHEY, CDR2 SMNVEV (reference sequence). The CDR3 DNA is TGTGCCAGCAGACACACTAGCTCGGTAGAGACCCAGTACTTC. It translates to CASRHTSSVETQYF.

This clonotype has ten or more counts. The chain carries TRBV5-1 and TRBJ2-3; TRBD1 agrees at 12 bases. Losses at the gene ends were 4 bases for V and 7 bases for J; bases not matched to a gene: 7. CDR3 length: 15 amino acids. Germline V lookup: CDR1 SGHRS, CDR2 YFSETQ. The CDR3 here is CASSRGTGGRNTQYF. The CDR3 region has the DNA TGCGCCAGCAGCAGAGGGACAGGGGGCAGGAATACGCAGTATTTT.